These 8 T cell receptor beta chains share one sample of origin, sequenced in a study of cytomegalovirus exposure and HLA in healthy donors. In the PCR, 60 Vbeta and 13 Jbeta primers were used. The data were produced by immunoSEQ multiplex PCR, yet TCRdb's version contains in-frame clones alone and is incomplete. The sample contains 85,000 to 100,000 clones, 78% of which appear only once. What was sequenced was PBMCs. Every receptor here comes from a woman in her thirties or forties in good health and CMV-seropositive.

A word on this clone: One junction end disagrees with the germline gene, perhaps due to a read error. CDR3 loop: CASSLAGTRNEQYF. CDR3 DNA sequence: TGTGCCAGCAGCCTAGCCGGGACTAGGAACGAGCAGTACTTC. The chain uses TRBV7-9 and TRBJ2-7; 8 positions match TRBD2. Germline values: CDR1 SEHNR, CDR2 FQNEAQ (reference sequence). The CDR3 extends over 14 amino acids.

The chain combines TRBV11-2 with TRBJ1-4, with 9 bases aligning to TRBD1. The germline gives CDR1 SGHAT, CDR2 FQNNGV. This CDR3 region has 17 residues. The trim removed 5 bases at V and 0 bases at J, leaving 7 bases unmatched. The CDR3 loop reads CASSPDRGSATNEKLFF. The DNA for the CDR3 is TGTGCCAGCAGCCCGGACAGGGGAAGTGCAACTAATGAAAAACTGTTTTTT.

Only a few counts were recorded for this clone. The rearrangement links TRBV19 to TRBJ1-1, with TRBD1 identical over 11 bases. The germline CDR1 and CDR2 sequences are LNHDA and SQIVND (reference sequence). The CDR3 extends over 14 amino acids. J lost 4 bases, V lost 5 bases, and 3 bases had no gene match. CDR3 DNA sequence: TGTGCCAGTAGTCGGACAGGGGGCTTCACTGAAGCTTTCTTT. Its translation: CASSRTGGFTEAFF.

This clone was counted only a few times. The J gene is TRBJ2-2, the V gene TRBV6-1; D unclear. Germline CDR1 MNHNS, CDR2 SASEGT. There are 14 residues in the CDR3. V lost 6 bases and J 3 bases, leaving 11 bases between the germline ends. CDR3: CASRQAYDTGELFF. CDR3 DNA: TGTGCCAGCAGACAAGCGTACGACACCGGGGAGCTGTTTTTT.

The rearrangement links TRBV4-1 to TRBJ2-7, with D perhaps TRBD1 (6 bases). V lost 4 bases, J lost 1 base, and 17 bases lay in between. CDR1 is MGHRA, CDR2 YSYEKL, per germline. CDR3 length equals 16 residues. Here the CDR3 reads CASSRTPGTSSYEQYF. The DNA of the CDR3 is TGCGCCAGCAGCCGGACCCCCGGGACATCGTCCTACGAGCAGTACTTC.

The chain recombines TRBV7-9 with TRBJ1-1; maybe TRBD1 (6 bases). CDR3 size: 13 residues. Per germline, CDR1 SEHNR and CDR2 FQNEAQ (reference sequence). The germline V and J ends were trimmed by 9 bases and 1 base, with 12 bases remaining between them. CDR3 sequence reads: CASTGTPNTEAFF. The CDR3 DNA reads as TGTGCCAGTACCGGGACACCGAACACTGAAGCTTTCTTT.

This chain connects TRBV5-1 to TRBJ2-1; the D is unclear. The CDR3 sequence is 15 residues long. Germline V gene lookup returns CDR1 SGHRS and CDR2 YFSETQ. V dropped 1 base and J dropped 1 base, with 9 bases sitting between them. Here the CDR3 DNA reads TGCGCCAGCAGCTTGCAGGATCCTTCCTACAATGAGCAGTTCTTC. Protein: CASSLQDPSYNEQFF.

The CDR3 loop is CASSVSSGSTQTQYF. In DNA form, the CDR3 reads TGTGCCAGCAGCGTGTCCAGCGGGAGTACCCAGACCCAGTACTTC. The genes are TRBV9 and TRBJ2-5; TRBD2 matches 8 bases. CDR3 length: 15 residues. Trimming took 2 bases from V and 6 from J; bases not matched to a gene: 9. Germline loops: CDR1 SGDLS, CDR2 YYNGEE.